This record concerns one TCR beta chain sequence. This specimen comes from a study of PD-1 blockade in mismatch repair-deficient tumors. Per germline, CDR1 GTSNPN and CDR2 SVGIG (reference sequence). Losses at the gene ends were 3 bases for V and 10 bases for J; bases not matched to a gene: 17. This CDR3 comprises 16 residues. Here immunoSEQ multiplex PCR was the method, and the copy in TCRdb shows in-frame clones only, minus some. The sample records thousands of clones, under 80% being singletons. Sample time point: archival surgical resection tumor tissue. Sequencing used primary tumor tissue, obtained from a patient treated with pembrolizumab. This chain uses TRBV30 with TRBJ2-1, with 8 bases lining up with TRBD2. This TCR came from an adult with mismatch repair-deficient cancer. The CDR3 loop reads CAWSPRAGVLSEEQFF. For the CDR3, the DNA is TGTGCCTGGAGCCCAAGAGCGGGAGTGTTATCAGAGGAGCAGTTCTTC.